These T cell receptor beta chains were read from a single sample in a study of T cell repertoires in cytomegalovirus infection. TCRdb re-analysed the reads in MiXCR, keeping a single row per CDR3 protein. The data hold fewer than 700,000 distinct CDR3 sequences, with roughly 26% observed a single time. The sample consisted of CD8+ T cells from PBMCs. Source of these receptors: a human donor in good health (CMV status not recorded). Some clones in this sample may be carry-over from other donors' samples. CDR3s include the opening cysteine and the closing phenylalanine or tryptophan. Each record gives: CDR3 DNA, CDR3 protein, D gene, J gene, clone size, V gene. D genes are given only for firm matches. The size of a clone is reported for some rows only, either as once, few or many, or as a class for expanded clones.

CDR3nt: TGTGCCAGCAGCTCCGGGGACAATCAAGAGACCCAGTACTTC
CDR3aa: CASSSGDNQETQYF
d_gene: .
j_gene: TRBJ2-5
abundance: few
v_gene: TRBV11-3

CDR3nt: TGTGCCAGTAGTATAGGGGAACAGATGGCAGGGCGGGAGACCCAGTACTTC
CDR3aa: CASSIGEQMAGRETQYF
d_gene: .
j_gene: TRBJ2-5
abundance: few
v_gene: TRBV19

CDR3nt: TGTGCCAGCAGCGCTCCACACACTAGGAATGAGCAGTTCTTC
CDR3aa: CASSAPHTRNEQFF
d_gene: .
j_gene: TRBJ2-1
abundance: .
v_gene: TRBV3-1

CDR3nt: TGTGCCAGCAGGGAACAGGGGGCAAATCAGCCCCAGCATTTT
CDR3aa: CASREQGANQPQHF
d_gene: TRBD1
j_gene: TRBJ1-5
abundance: many
v_gene: TRBV7-2

CDR3nt: TGTGCCAGCAGCGAACAGGGTGGAGCTTTCTTT
CDR3aa: CASSEQGGAFF
d_gene: .
j_gene: TRBJ1-1
abundance: .
v_gene: TRBV13

CDR3nt: TGCGCCAGCAGCAGGACATCGGTTGGAAACACCATATATTTT
CDR3aa: CASSRTSVGNTIYF
d_gene: .
j_gene: TRBJ1-3
abundance: few
v_gene: TRBV5-1

CDR3nt: TGCAGTGCTAGGGAGGGGTACCGGGGGGGCAATCAGCCCCAGCATTTT
CDR3aa: CSAREGYRGGNQPQHF
d_gene: .
j_gene: TRBJ1-5
abundance: few
v_gene: TRBV20-1

CDR3nt: TGTGCCAGCAGCGCAGGACGGACGAGCCCTGAAGCTTTCTTT
CDR3aa: CASSAGRTSPEAFF
d_gene: .
j_gene: TRBJ1-1
abundance: many
v_gene: TRBV7-2

CDR3nt: TGTGCCACCAGCAGGGTGGGAGGTCCGTACAATGAGCAGTTCTTC
CDR3aa: CATSRVGGPYNEQFF
d_gene: .
j_gene: TRBJ2-1
abundance: .
v_gene: TRBV15

CDR3nt: TGTGCCAGCAGCTCGTACATGTGGGACAGGGGGTTGAACACCGGGGAGCTGTTTTTT
CDR3aa: CASSSYMWDRGLNTGELFF
d_gene: TRBD1
j_gene: TRBJ2-2
abundance: many
v_gene: TRBV7-6

CDR3nt: TGTGCCAGCAGCGGCAGGGCGCGAAGTGAAAAACTGTTTTTT
CDR3aa: CASSGRARSEKLFF
d_gene: .
j_gene: TRBJ1-4
abundance: .
v_gene: TRBV14

CDR3nt: TGTGCCAGCAGTTTGGCGGGGGACCTCACAGATACGCAGTATTTT
CDR3aa: CASSLAGDLTDTQYF
d_gene: TRBD2
j_gene: TRBJ2-3
abundance: .
v_gene: TRBV28

CDR3nt: TGTGCCAGCAGCCTCCCCGGGACGTCCTACGAGCAGTACTTC
CDR3aa: CASSLPGTSYEQYF
d_gene: .
j_gene: TRBJ2-7
abundance: few
v_gene: TRBV7-6

CDR3nt: TGCAGCGTTGAACTTCACGGGGCGAACACCGGGGAGCTGTTTTTT
CDR3aa: CSVELHGANTGELFF
d_gene: .
j_gene: TRBJ2-2
abundance: .
v_gene: TRBV29-1

CDR3nt: TGTGCCAGCAGCCACCCACTAGCCGATGAGCAGTTCTTC
CDR3aa: CASSHPLADEQFF
d_gene: .
j_gene: TRBJ2-1
abundance: many
v_gene: TRBV7-9

CDR3nt: TGCAGCGTTGAACGGGAGGGGATGGGGTATGGCTACACCTTC
CDR3aa: CSVEREGMGYGYTF
d_gene: .
j_gene: TRBJ1-2
abundance: few
v_gene: TRBV29-1

CDR3nt: TGTGCCAGCACCCTCCTTGTGAACACTGAAGCTTTCTTT
CDR3aa: CASTLLVNTEAFF
d_gene: .
j_gene: TRBJ1-1
abundance: .
v_gene: TRBV12-3/TRBV12-4

CDR3nt: TGCAGTGCTAGATTGGATACGCAGTATTTT
CDR3aa: CSARLDTQYF
d_gene: .
j_gene: TRBJ2-3
abundance: few
v_gene: TRBV20-1

CDR3nt: TGTGCCAGTTATGGGGGGGGGGTCACAGATACGCAGTATTTT
CDR3aa: CASYGGGVTDTQYF
d_gene: TRBD2
j_gene: TRBJ2-3
abundance: few
v_gene: TRBV27

CDR3nt: TGCAGTGCCACTGTTTACCGGGACACTAGCACAGATACGCAGTATTTT
CDR3aa: CSATVYRDTSTDTQYF
d_gene: .
j_gene: TRBJ2-3
abundance: .
v_gene: TRBV20-1

CDR3nt: TGCAGTGCTAGAGATATGGACAGGGAGTATTCACCCCTCCACTTT
CDR3aa: CSARDMDREYSPLHF
d_gene: TRBD1
j_gene: TRBJ1-6
abundance: .
v_gene: TRBV20-1

CDR3nt: TGCAGTGCCAGAGATTACTTAGGTAGCTCCTATAATTCACCCCTCCACTTT
CDR3aa: CSARDYLGSSYNSPLHF
d_gene: .
j_gene: TRBJ1-6
abundance: .
v_gene: TRBV20-1

CDR3nt: TGCGCCAGCAGCCCGGACAGGGGGTTGGACACTGAAGCTTTCTTT
CDR3aa: CASSPDRGLDTEAFF
d_gene: TRBD1
j_gene: TRBJ1-1
abundance: many
v_gene: TRBV4-1

CDR3nt: TGCAGTGCCTCAACATGTCTAGCCAAAAACATTCAGTACTTC
CDR3aa: CSASTCLAKNIQYF
d_gene: .
j_gene: TRBJ2-4
abundance: .
v_gene: TRBV20-1

CDR3nt: TGTGCCAGCAGTGACGGGGGTTATAATGAAAAACTGTTTTTT
CDR3aa: CASSDGGYNEKLFF
d_gene: .
j_gene: TRBJ1-4
abundance: .
v_gene: TRBV6-5

CDR3nt: TGTGCCAGAAGGTCAGGATGGACTGAAGCTTTCTTT
CDR3aa: CARRSGWTEAFF
d_gene: .
j_gene: TRBJ1-1
abundance: .
v_gene: TRBV19

CDR3nt: TGTGCCATCAGTGAAGCGACAGGTAGCAATCAGCCCCAGCATTTT
CDR3aa: CAISEATGSNQPQHF
d_gene: .
j_gene: TRBJ1-5
abundance: .
v_gene: TRBV10-3

CDR3nt: TGTGCCAGCAGCTTAGGACAGTGGTACACCTTC
CDR3aa: CASSLGQWYTF
d_gene: .
j_gene: TRBJ1-2
abundance: many
v_gene: TRBV7-9

CDR3nt: TGTGCCAGCCGGGAAAAGAGGTTTAGCCAGGGGGATTCACCCCTCCACTTT
CDR3aa: CASREKRFSQGDSPLHF
d_gene: TRBD1
j_gene: TRBJ1-6
abundance: many
v_gene: TRBV28

CDR3nt: TGCAGTGCTGACCATTCCTACACGACTAGCGCCATCCTTCCGGGGGAGACCCAGTACTTC
CDR3aa: CSADHSYTTSAILPGETQYF
d_gene: TRBD2
j_gene: TRBJ2-5
abundance: .
v_gene: TRBV20-1

CDR3nt: TGTGCCAGCAGCTTGGAAGCAGGGGGTTTCTCCTACAATGAGCAGTTCTTC
CDR3aa: CASSLEAGGFSYNEQFF
d_gene: TRBD1
j_gene: TRBJ2-1
abundance: few
v_gene: TRBV5-4

CDR3nt: TGTGCCAGCAGCTTAGCGCCCCAGCGGGGGGGCTACAATGAGCAGTTCTTC
CDR3aa: CASSLAPQRGGYNEQFF
d_gene: TRBD2
j_gene: TRBJ2-1
abundance: many
v_gene: TRBV7-8

CDR3nt: TGTGCCTCTACGACGGTAGTATCCTACGAGCAGTACTTC
CDR3aa: CASTTVVSYEQYF
d_gene: .
j_gene: TRBJ2-7
abundance: many
v_gene: TRBV7-2

CDR3nt: TGTGCCAGCAGCTTCTACGATGAAAAACTGTTTTTT
CDR3aa: CASSFYDEKLFF
d_gene: .
j_gene: TRBJ1-4
abundance: few
v_gene: TRBV7-9

CDR3nt: TGTGCCAGCACCGACGGGGTCTCGGGGGAGCCCCAGCATTTT
CDR3aa: CASTDGVSGEPQHF
d_gene: .
j_gene: TRBJ1-5
abundance: .
v_gene: TRBV6-5

CDR3nt: TGTGCCAGCAGTCACCTCGGGCCTCCTGGCTACACCTTC
CDR3aa: CASSHLGPPGYTF
d_gene: .
j_gene: TRBJ1-2
abundance: .
v_gene: TRBV12-3/TRBV12-4

CDR3nt: TGCAGCGTTCGGGGGAGGGGATATAACTATGGCTACACCTTC
CDR3aa: CSVRGRGYNYGYTF
d_gene: .
j_gene: TRBJ1-2
abundance: .
v_gene: TRBV29-1

CDR3nt: TGTGCCAGCAGTTTTATGTGGAATGAGCAGTTCTTC
CDR3aa: CASSFMWNEQFF
d_gene: .
j_gene: TRBJ2-1
abundance: many
v_gene: TRBV28

CDR3nt: TGTGCCAGCGGCCGGACCCTTGAGCAGTTCTTC
CDR3aa: CASGRTLEQFF
d_gene: .
j_gene: TRBJ2-1
abundance: few
v_gene: TRBV12-3/TRBV12-4

CDR3nt: TGCAGTGCTAGAGGACTAGAGGTTCACAATGAGCAGTTCTTC
CDR3aa: CSARGLEVHNEQFF
d_gene: .
j_gene: TRBJ2-1
abundance: few
v_gene: TRBV20-1

CDR3nt: TGCGCCAGCAGCCAAGATTCCAGCGGGGACCCCAATGAGCAGTTCTTC
CDR3aa: CASSQDSSGDPNEQFF
d_gene: TRBD2
j_gene: TRBJ2-1
abundance: few
v_gene: TRBV4-1

CDR3nt: TGTGCCAGCAGTTTTAGAGGGCCTCCCGCTTCAGATACGCAGTATTTT
CDR3aa: CASSFRGPPASDTQYF
d_gene: .
j_gene: TRBJ2-3
abundance: once
v_gene: TRBV28

CDR3nt: TGCGCCAGCAGCCAAAATGAGGGGGCTAACACTGAAGCTTTCTTT
CDR3aa: CASSQNEGANTEAFF
d_gene: TRBD1
j_gene: TRBJ1-1
abundance: .
v_gene: TRBV4-3

CDR3nt: TGTGCCAGCAGCTTAGCGCCAGGGGGGACTGAAGCTTTCTTT
CDR3aa: CASSLAPGGTEAFF
d_gene: TRBD1
j_gene: TRBJ1-1
abundance: .
v_gene: TRBV7-9

CDR3nt: TGCGCCAGCAGCCAAGGGACACAACAGCCCCAGCATTTT
CDR3aa: CASSQGTQQPQHF
d_gene: .
j_gene: TRBJ1-5
abundance: few
v_gene: TRBV4-1

CDR3nt: TGTGCCAGCAGCTTAACTAGCGGAGCCTCCTACGAGCAGTACTTC
CDR3aa: CASSLTSGASYEQYF
d_gene: TRBD2
j_gene: TRBJ2-7
abundance: few
v_gene: TRBV7-8

CDR3nt: TGTGCCAGCAGCGTCAGCGGGGACGGGGAGACCCAGTACTTC
CDR3aa: CASSVSGDGETQYF
d_gene: TRBD2
j_gene: TRBJ2-5
abundance: few
v_gene: TRBV7-3

CDR3nt: TGTGCTAGCAGCGCAGGGACTGGGGCCAACGTCCTGACTTTC
CDR3aa: CASSAGTGANVLTF
d_gene: .
j_gene: TRBJ2-6
abundance: few
v_gene: TRBV7-7

CDR3nt: TGTGCTTCTGGGGACGCTGAGAACACCGGGGAGCTGTTTTTT
CDR3aa: CASGDAENTGELFF
d_gene: .
j_gene: TRBJ2-2
abundance: few
v_gene: TRBV7-9

CDR3nt: TGTGCCAGCAGCAAAAGCGCCACACCCTACAATGAGCAGTTCTTC
CDR3aa: CASSKSATPYNEQFF
d_gene: .
j_gene: TRBJ2-1
abundance: many
v_gene: TRBV7-2

CDR3nt: TGTGCCAGCAGTACCGGGACATCAGCTTTCTTT
CDR3aa: CASSTGTSAFF
d_gene: .
j_gene: TRBJ1-1
abundance: .
v_gene: TRBV6-5

CDR3nt: TGCGCCAGCAGCCCACAACGGGACACCTACTACGAGCAGTACTTC
CDR3aa: CASSPQRDTYYEQYF
d_gene: .
j_gene: TRBJ2-7
abundance: .
v_gene: TRBV10-1

CDR3nt: TGTGCCAGCAGCGCACGGGACAGCTTCTCTGGAAACACCATATATTTT
CDR3aa: CASSARDSFSGNTIYF
d_gene: TRBD1
j_gene: TRBJ1-3
abundance: many
v_gene: TRBV7-6

CDR3nt: TGCGCCAGCAGCCAAGAAAACAGGGGGCAGGATGAGCAGTTCTTC
CDR3aa: CASSQENRGQDEQFF
d_gene: TRBD1
j_gene: TRBJ2-1
abundance: many
v_gene: TRBV4-3

CDR3nt: TGTGCCAGCAGCTCCAGGGTGAGCAATGAGCAGTTCTTC
CDR3aa: CASSSRVSNEQFF
d_gene: .
j_gene: TRBJ2-1
abundance: few
v_gene: TRBV7-9

CDR3nt: TGTGCCAGCAGCTTGATAGCGGAAGAGACCCAGTACTTC
CDR3aa: CASSLIAEETQYF
d_gene: .
j_gene: TRBJ2-5
abundance: .
v_gene: TRBV5-4

CDR3nt: TGCAGTGCCATGGACAGTTACAATGAGCAGTTCTTC
CDR3aa: CSAMDSYNEQFF
d_gene: .
j_gene: TRBJ2-1
abundance: .
v_gene: TRBV20-1

CDR3nt: TGTGCCATCAGTGAGTACTACAGGGTATCCACTGAAGCTTTCTTT
CDR3aa: CAISEYYRVSTEAFF
d_gene: .
j_gene: TRBJ1-1
abundance: few
v_gene: TRBV10-3

CDR3nt: TGTGCCAGCAGCCCTGGACAGGGTAATCCCTATAATTCACCCCTCCACTTT
CDR3aa: CASSPGQGNPYNSPLHF
d_gene: TRBD1
j_gene: TRBJ1-6
abundance: few
v_gene: TRBV7-9